The rows below give T cell receptor beta chains drawn from one sample of a study of blood T cells in healthy people across ages. TCRdb re-analysed the 5' RACE reads in MiXCR, keeping a single row per CDR3 protein. The sample lists 630,000 or so distinct CDR3 sequences, around 32% occurring once. Sample: blood. Receptors were obtained from a woman of 80 years or more in good health. Each CDR3 is given with its conserved first and last residue. The D gene is left open where the match is weak.

TRBJ2-3 15 TRBV20-1 TRBD2 CSAPIAGAFTDTQYF
TRBJ2-7 15 TRBV18 TRBD1 CASSLRQGRGNEQYF
TRBJ1-1 14 TRBV7-9 . CASSLIAGDTEAFF
TRBJ2-1 15 TRBV7-9 . CASSRGGSGEDEQFF
TRBJ1-2 16 TRBV5-4 TRBD1 CASSSQLKTGGYGYTF
TRBJ1-5 15 TRBV4-3 . CASSQTTDYNQPQHF
TRBJ1-1 16 TRBV29-1 TRBD1 CSDRGGTGSGNTEAFF
TRBJ2-1 16 TRBV7-7 . CASSPSRAGNYNEQFF
TRBJ2-1 14 TRBV20-1 . CSARGWDSHNEQFF
TRBJ1-5 16 TRBV5-6 . CASSLKENLLREPQHF
TRBJ2-1 19 TRBV7-2 . CASSLEGGPPAYSYNEQFF
TRBJ2-3 11 TRBV6-5 TRBD2 CASTDGGAQYF
. 9 TRBV20-1 . CSAGGTQYF
TRBJ1-2 13 TRBV11-2 . CASSLDQQFGYTF
TRBJ2-7 13 TRBV5-1 . CASSLAPYYEQYF
TRBJ2-7 15 TRBV14 TRBD2 CASSRGLAGAREQYF
TRBJ2-1 18 TRBV7-9 TRBD2 CASSPGLAGGSSYNEQFF
TRBJ2-3 18 TRBV4-3 . CASSQGGGQGLSTDTQYF
TRBJ2-7 14 TRBV20-1 . CSARDFYSSYEQYF
TRBJ1-2 13 TRBV5-1 . CASSLSQSYGYTF
TRBJ2-5 18 TRBV10-2 TRBD2 CASSESTPLAGVQETQYF
TRBJ1-5 15 TRBV7-2 . CASSFTVGNNQPQHF
TRBJ2-5 14 TRBV6-2/TRBV6-3 . CASIKTTSGETQYF
TRBJ1-5 14 TRBV7-2 . CASSLSGEYQPQHF
TRBJ2-3 14 TRBV20-1 TRBD2 CSARPAGSTDTQYF
TRBJ2-7 14 TRBV5-1 TRBD1 CASSRTGFPYEQYF
TRBJ2-1 15 TRBV7-2 . CASSLAGTTFNEQFF
TRBJ2-5 14 TRBV5-1 . CASSWRSLQETQYF
TRBJ2-6 17 TRBV5-1 TRBD1 CASRRTGGIEGANVLTF
TRBJ2-3 15 TRBV7-9 TRBD2 CASSSRGGATDTQYF
TRBJ1-5 14 TRBV20-1 . CSARRGSLNQPQHF
TRBJ1-4 14 TRBV7-9 . CASSSSGSWGKLFF
TRBJ1-4 15 TRBV4-1 TRBD1 CASSTGTGPGKKLFF
TRBJ1-1 16 TRBV6-2/TRBV6-3 TRBD1 CASSPGTGRMNTEAFF
TRBJ2-1 14 TRBV30 . CAWRPVPIYNEQFF
TRBJ1-1 14 TRBV29-1 TRBD1 CSVATGGEYTEAFF
TRBJ1-5 15 TRBV28 TRBD1 CASSQRDRVNQPQHF
TRBJ1-1 15 TRBV7-2 . CASSLTPSLRTEAFF
TRBJ2-5 15 TRBV20-1 TRBD2 CSAPTSGGLQETQYF
TRBJ2-2 14 TRBV7-2 TRBD1 CASSGVRGPGELFF
TRBJ2-2 15 TRBV7-2 . CASSANPSGAGELFF
TRBJ2-1 16 TRBV5-6 TRBD1 CASSRGTGGLGNEQFF
TRBJ2-5 16 TRBV20-1 . CSAPGLAGSIKETQYF
TRBJ1-3 14 TRBV13 TRBD1 CASDLGQAGNTIYF
TRBJ1-5 12 TRBV20-1 TRBD1 CSVKQGNQPQHF
TRBJ2-3 15 TRBV20-1 TRBD2 CSATPGLVVPDTQYF
TRBJ2-1 14 TRBV6-5 TRBD1 CASRRQGVYNEQFF
TRBJ1-1 14 TRBV4-3 TRBD1 CASSYGQVNTEAFF
TRBJ2-5 16 TRBV20-1 TRBD2 CSVPRRGGLGGETQYF
TRBJ1-1 15 TRBV4-2 . CASSQDPASVAEAFF
TRBJ2-3 15 TRBV20-1 . CSAVGLSRPTDTQYF
TRBJ1-1 14 TRBV7-2 . CASSSDSKNTEAFF
TRBJ2-2 14 TRBV11-2 . CASSLERQSGELFF
TRBJ1-2 13 TRBV28 . CASSLSKGIGYTF
TRBJ1-2 14 TRBV7-2 . CASSLATAPSGYTF
TRBJ1-1 13 TRBV29-1 . CSVVRLGNTEAFF